This T cell receptor beta chain came from a study of blood T cells in healthy people across ages. Using a J-beta primer mix together with a sample-barcoded 5' primer, a second PCR was run for roughly 6 to 11 cycles. TCRdb analysed the 5' RACE reads with MiXCR anew, one entry per CDR3 protein. This table holds about 1.6 million distinct CDR3 sequences, about 32% found once. This clonotype occurred many times. Its target is not known. Germline CDR1 MGHRA, CDR2 YSYEKL. The CDR3 consists of 15 residues. Trimming removed 1 base from V and 0 bases from J, with 9 bases in between. The study, taken as a whole, reports: More naive CD4+ cells and higher diversity were found in long-lived than in aged donors.

Sequencing was performed on blood. V usage is TRBV4-1 and J usage is TRBJ1-1; D might be TRBD1 (6 bases). The source is a woman in her 30s in good health. DNA for the CDR3: TGCGCCAGCAGCCAAGGGACAGCGATGAACACTGAAGCTTTCTTT. As protein: CASSQGTAMNTEAFF.